These T cell receptor beta chains were read from a single sample in a study of T cell responses to AZD1222 COVID-19 vaccine. Sequencing was performed with immunoSEQ multiplex PCR; in TCRdb, only in-frame clones are kept and a portion is missing. This sample has more than 60,000 clones, with 83% found just once. The sample was peripheral blood, taken 28 days after the second AZD1222 dose. These receptors were collected from an adult who received the AZD1222 COVID-19 vaccine. Both conserved end residues are part of each CDR3. D genes are given only for firm matches. Expanded clones are given a class, and other clones once, few, many or no size at all.

TRBV7-2	.	TRBJ1-2	TRBD1	TGTGCCAGCAGCTCCCTTTTAGACAGGGGGTGGGATGGCTACACCTTC	CASSSLLDRGWDGYTF
TRBV6-1	.	TRBJ2-7	.	TGTGCCAGCAGTGATACAGCCCAAACCCTCTCCTACGAGCAGTACTTC	CASSDTAQTLSYEQYF
TRBV11-2	.	TRBJ2-1	.	TGTGCCAGCAGCTTAGTCTACCCCAATGAGCAGTTCTTC	CASSLVYPNEQFF
TRBV7-2	.	TRBJ2-1	TRBD2	TGTGCCAGCAGCTTAGGACTAGCGGGGTACAATGAGCAGTTCTTC	CASSLGLAGYNEQFF
TRBV6-1	.	TRBJ1-2	TRBD1	TGTGCCAGCAGTACAGGGGGTGGCTACACCTTC	CASSTGGGYTF
TRBV30	few	TRBJ1-6	TRBD1	TGTGCCTGGAGTGTACAGGGGGGCGCGAGCTCTCTCCACTTT	CAWSVQGGASSLHF
TRBV4-3	.	TRBJ2-7	.	TGCGCCAGCAGCCAAGGAAGCCCATCCTACGAGCAGTACTTC	CASSQGSPSYEQYF
TRBV3-1/TRBV3-2	.	TRBJ1-2	.	TGTGCCAGCAGCCAAGATAAATCCAGCGGGGGCTACACCTTC	CASSQDKSSGGYTF
TRBV28	.	TRBJ1-1	.	TGTGCCAGCAGTTTATTGCCCATGAACACTGAAGCTTTCTTT	CASSLLPMNTEAFF
TRBV5-1	.	TRBJ2-7	TRBD2	TGCGCCAGCAGCTCGTCCATCGGGACTAGTATAAGCGAGCAGTACTTC	CASSSSIGTSISEQYF
TRBV7-2	.	TRBJ2-1	.	TGTGCCAGCAGCTTAGACGTCTCAAGGTACAATGAGCAGTTCTTC	CASSLDVSRYNEQFF
TRBV10-3	.	TRBJ1-1	.	TGTGCCATCAGTGAGTCTGGTACAGCTCATATGAACACTGAAGCTTTCTTT	CAISESGTAHMNTEAFF
TRBV2	.	TRBJ2-1	.	TGTGCCAGCTGGGGCAATGAGCAGTTCTTC	CASWGNEQFF
TRBV2	few	TRBJ2-7	TRBD2	TGTGCCAGCAGTGAAGGGACTAGCGGGATTCTCTACGAGCAGTACTTC	CASSEGTSGILYEQYF
TRBV19	.	TRBJ1-5	TRBD1	TGTGCCAGTAGTGGGACAGGGGGCAATCAGCCCCAGCATTTT	CASSGTGGNQPQHF
TRBV3-1/TRBV3-2	.	TRBJ2-7	.	TGTGCCAGCAGCCAAGTAGTGAGCGAGCAGTACTTC	CASSQVVSEQYF
TRBV28	.	TRBJ1-6	.	TGTGCCAGCAGTTTTCCTGGCCAGAATTATTCACCCCTCCACTTT	CASSFPGQNYSPLHF